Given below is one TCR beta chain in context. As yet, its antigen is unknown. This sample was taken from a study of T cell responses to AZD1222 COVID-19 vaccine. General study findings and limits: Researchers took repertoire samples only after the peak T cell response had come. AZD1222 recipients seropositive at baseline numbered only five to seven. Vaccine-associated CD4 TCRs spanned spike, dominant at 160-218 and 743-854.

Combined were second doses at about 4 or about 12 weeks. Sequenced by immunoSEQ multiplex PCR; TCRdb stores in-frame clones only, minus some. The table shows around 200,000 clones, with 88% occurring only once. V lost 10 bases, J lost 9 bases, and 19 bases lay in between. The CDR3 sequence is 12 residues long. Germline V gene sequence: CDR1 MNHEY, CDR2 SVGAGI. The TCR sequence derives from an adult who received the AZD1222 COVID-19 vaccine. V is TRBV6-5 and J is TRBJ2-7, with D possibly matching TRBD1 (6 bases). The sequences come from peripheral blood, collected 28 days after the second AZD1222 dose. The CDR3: CATRQGLQGQYF. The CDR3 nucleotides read TGTGCCACCAGACAAGGGTTACAGGGGCAGTACTTC.